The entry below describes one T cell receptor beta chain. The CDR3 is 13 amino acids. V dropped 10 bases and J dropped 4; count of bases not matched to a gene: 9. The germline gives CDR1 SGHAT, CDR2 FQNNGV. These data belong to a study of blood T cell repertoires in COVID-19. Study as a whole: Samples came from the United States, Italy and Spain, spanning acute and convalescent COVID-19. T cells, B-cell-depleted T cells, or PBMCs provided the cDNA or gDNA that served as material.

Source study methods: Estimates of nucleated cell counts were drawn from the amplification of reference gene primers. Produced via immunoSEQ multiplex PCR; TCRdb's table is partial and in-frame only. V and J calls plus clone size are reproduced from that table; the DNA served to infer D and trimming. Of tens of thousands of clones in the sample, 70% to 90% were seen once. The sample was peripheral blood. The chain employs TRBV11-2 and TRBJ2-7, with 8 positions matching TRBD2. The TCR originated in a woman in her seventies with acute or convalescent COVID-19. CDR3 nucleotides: TGTGCCACGGGGGCGGGAGGAAGTTACGAGCAGTACTTC. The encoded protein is CATGAGGSYEQYF.